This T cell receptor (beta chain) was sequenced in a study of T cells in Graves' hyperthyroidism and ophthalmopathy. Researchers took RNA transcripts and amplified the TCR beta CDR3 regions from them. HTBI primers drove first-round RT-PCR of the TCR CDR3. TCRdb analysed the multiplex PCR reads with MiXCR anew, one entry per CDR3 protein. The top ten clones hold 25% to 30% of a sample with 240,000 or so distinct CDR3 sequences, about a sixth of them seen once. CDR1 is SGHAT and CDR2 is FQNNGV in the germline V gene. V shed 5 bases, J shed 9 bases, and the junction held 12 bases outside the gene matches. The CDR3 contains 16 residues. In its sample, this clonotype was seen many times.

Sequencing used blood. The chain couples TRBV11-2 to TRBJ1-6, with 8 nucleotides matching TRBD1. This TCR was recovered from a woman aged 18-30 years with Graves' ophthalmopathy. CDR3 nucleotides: TGTGCCAGCAGCCGCTTAGGAACCGACAGGGGTTCACCCCTCCACTTT. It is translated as CASSRLGTDRGSPLHF.